The sequence of this TCR beta chain was determined in a study of cytomegalovirus exposure and HLA in healthy donors. Turning to the study itself: An early data release held 80 million or so unique TCRs from HLA-typed donors.

The study ran its PCR with 60 Vbeta and 13 Jbeta primers. Assay used: immunoSEQ multiplex PCR; TCRdb lists only in-frame clones, some missing. The sample consists of over 80,000 clones, roughly 74% of them appearing once. This clone occurred a few times. Trimming removed 0 bases from V and 8 bases from J, with 14 bases in between. Germline V lookup: CDR1 SGHDT, CDR2 YYEEEE. The CDR3 loop spans 14 amino acids. This TCR came from a female donor in good health and CMV-seropositive. This chain links TRBV5-6 with TRBJ1-1, with a tentative D call TRBD1 (5 bases). The sequencing sample was made of PBMCs. In nucleotides, the CDR3 is TGTGCCAGCAGCTTGGAGGTCAGGGCTAAGGAAGCTTTCTTT. Encoded protein: CASSLEVRAKEAFF.